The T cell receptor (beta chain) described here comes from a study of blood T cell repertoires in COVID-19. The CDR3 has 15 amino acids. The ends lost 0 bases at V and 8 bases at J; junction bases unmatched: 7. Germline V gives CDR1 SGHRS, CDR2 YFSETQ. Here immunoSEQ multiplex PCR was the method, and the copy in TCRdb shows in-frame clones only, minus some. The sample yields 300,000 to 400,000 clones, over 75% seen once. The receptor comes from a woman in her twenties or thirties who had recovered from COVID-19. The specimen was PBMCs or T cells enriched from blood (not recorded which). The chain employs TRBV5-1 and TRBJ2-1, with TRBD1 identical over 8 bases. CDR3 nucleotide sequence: TGCGCCAGCAGCTTGGAAGGGACAGGCAGGTATGAGCAGTTCTTC. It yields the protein CASSLEGTGRYEQFF.